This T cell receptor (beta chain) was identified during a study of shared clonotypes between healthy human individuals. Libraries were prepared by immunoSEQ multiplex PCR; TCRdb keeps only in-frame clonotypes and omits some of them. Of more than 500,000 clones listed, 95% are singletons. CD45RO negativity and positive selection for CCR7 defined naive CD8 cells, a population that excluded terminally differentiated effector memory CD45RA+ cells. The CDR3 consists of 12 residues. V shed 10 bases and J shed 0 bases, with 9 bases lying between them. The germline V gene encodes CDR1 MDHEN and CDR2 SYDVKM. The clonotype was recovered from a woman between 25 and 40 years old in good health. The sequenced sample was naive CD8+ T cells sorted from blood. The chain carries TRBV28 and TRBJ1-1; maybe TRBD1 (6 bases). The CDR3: CAIGTLNTEAFF. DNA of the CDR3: TGTGCCATCGGGACATTGAACACTGAAGCTTTCTTT. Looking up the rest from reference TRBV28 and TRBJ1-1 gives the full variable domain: DVKVTQSSRYLVKRTGEKVFLECVQDMDHENMFWYRQDPGLGLRLIYFSYDVKMKEKGDIPEGYSVSREKKERFSLILESASTNQTSMYLCAIGTLNTEAFFGQGTRLTVV.